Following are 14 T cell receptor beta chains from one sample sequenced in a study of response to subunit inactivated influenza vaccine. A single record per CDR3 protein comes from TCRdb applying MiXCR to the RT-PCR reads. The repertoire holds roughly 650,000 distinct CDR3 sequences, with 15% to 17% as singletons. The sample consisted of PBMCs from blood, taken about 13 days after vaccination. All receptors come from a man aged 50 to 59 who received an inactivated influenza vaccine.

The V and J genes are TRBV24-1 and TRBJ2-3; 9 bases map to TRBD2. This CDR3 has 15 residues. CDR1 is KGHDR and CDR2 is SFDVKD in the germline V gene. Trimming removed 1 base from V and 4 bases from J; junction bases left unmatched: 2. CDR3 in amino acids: CATSDLAGGPDTQYF. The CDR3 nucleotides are TGTGCCACCAGTGATTTAGCGGGAGGCCCAGATACGCAGTATTTT.

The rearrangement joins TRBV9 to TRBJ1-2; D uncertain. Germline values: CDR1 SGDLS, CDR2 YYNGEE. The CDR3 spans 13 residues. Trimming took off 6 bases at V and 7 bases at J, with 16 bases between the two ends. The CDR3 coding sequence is TGTGCCAGCAAATCCCGAGTGTTGTCTGGCTACACCTTC. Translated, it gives CASKSRVLSGYTF.

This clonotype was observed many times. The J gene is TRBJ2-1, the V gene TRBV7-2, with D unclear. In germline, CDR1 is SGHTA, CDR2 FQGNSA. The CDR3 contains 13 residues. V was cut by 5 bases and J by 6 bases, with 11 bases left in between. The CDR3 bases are TGTGCCAGCAGCCTAATGATGGGCAATGAGCAGTTCTTC. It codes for CASSLMMGNEQFF.

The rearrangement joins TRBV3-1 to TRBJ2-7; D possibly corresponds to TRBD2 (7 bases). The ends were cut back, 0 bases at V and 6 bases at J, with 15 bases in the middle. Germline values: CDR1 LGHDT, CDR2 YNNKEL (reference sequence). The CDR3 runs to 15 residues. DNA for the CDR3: TGTGCCAGCAGCCAAGATCATGGGGGGGCGGCCGAGCAGTACTTC. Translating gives CASSQDHGGAAEQYF.

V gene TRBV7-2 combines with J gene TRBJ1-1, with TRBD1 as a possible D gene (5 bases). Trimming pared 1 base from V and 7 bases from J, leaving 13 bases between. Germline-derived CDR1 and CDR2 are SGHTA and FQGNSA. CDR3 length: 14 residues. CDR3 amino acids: CASSLGPRVVEAFF. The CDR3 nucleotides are TGTGCCAGCAGCTTAGGGCCCAGGGTGGTTGAAGCTTTCTTT.

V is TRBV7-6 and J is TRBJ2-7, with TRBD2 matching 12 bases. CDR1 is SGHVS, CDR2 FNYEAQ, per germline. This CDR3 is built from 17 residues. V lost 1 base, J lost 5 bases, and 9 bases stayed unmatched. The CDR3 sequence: CASSLGVGLAGIHEQYF. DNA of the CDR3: TGTGCCAGCAGCTTAGGGGTCGGACTAGCGGGAATCCACGAGCAGTACTTC.

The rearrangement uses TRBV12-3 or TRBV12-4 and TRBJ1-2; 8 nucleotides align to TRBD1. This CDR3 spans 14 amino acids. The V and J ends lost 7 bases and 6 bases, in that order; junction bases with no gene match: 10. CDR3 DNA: TGTGCCAGCACCCAGACAGGGGTGGGTAATGGCTACACCTTC. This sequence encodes CASTQTGVGNGYTF.

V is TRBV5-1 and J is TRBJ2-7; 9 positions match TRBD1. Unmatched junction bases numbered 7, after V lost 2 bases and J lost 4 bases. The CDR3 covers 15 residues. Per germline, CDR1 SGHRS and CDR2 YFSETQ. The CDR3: CASSLKGQGQYEQYF. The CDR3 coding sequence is TGCGCCAGCAGCTTAAAGGGACAGGGACAGTACGAGCAGTACTTC.

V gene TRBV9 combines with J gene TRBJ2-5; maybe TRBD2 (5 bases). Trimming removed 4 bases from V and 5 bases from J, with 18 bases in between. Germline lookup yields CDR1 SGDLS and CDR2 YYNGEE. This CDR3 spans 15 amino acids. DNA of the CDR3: TGTGCCAGCAGCTTAGAGTTGGGGAGTGAGGAGACCCAGTACTTC. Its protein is CASSLELGSEETQYF. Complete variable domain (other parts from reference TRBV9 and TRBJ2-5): DSGVTQTPKHLITATGQRVTLRCSPRSGDLSVYWYQQSLDQGLQFLIQYYNGEERAKGNILERFSAQQFPDLHSELNLSSLELGDSALYFCASSLELGSEETQYFGPGTRLLVL.

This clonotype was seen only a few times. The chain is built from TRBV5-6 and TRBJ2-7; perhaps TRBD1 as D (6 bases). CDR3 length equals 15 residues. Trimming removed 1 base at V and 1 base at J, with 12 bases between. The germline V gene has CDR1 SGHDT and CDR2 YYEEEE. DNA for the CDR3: TGTGCCAGCAGCTTGTCGGGACACCTTTCCTACGAGCAGTACTTC. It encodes CASSLSGHLSYEQYF.

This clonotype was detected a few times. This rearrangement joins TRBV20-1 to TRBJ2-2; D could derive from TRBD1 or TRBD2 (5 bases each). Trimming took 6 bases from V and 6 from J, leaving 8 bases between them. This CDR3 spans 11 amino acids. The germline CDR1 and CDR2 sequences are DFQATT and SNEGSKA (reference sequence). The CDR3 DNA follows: TGCAGTGCGCTGGGGGCCGGGGAGCTGTTTTTT. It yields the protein CSALGAGELFF.

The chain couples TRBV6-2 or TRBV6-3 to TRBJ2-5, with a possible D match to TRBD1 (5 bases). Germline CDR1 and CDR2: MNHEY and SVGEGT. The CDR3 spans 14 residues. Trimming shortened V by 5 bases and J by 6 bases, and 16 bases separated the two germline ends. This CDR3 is CASSALTVGKTQYF. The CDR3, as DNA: TGTGCCAGCAGTGCCTTGACAGTAGGAAAGACCCAGTACTTC.

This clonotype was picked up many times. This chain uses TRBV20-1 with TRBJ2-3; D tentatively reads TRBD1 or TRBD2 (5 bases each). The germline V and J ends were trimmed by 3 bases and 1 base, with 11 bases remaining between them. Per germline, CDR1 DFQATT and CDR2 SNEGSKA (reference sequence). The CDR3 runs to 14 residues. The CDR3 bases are TGCAGTGCTAGTTGGGGGAAGGGCACAGATACGCAGTATTTT. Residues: CSASWGKGTDTQYF.

CDR3 protein: CSARLGPSVGRIGEQFF. CDR3 bases: TGCAGTGCTAGATTGGGTCCTAGCGTCGGCCGAATCGGTGAGCAGTTCTTC. The rearrangement uses TRBV20-1 and TRBJ2-1, with D possibly matching TRBD2 (6 bases). The CDR3 loop spans 17 amino acids. The germline gives CDR1 DFQATT, CDR2 SNEGSKA (reference sequence). Trimming pared 2 bases from V and 9 bases from J, leaving 26 bases between.